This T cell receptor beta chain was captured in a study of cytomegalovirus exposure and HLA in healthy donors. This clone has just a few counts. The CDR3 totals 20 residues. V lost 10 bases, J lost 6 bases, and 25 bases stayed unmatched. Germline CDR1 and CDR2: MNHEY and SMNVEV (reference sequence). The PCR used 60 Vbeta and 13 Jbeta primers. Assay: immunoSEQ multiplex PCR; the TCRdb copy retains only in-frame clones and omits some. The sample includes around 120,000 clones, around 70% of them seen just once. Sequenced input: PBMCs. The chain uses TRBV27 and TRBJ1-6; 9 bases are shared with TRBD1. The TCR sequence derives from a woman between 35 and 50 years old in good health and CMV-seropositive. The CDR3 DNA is TGTGCCACCAAGTTTAAAAGTGGGACAGGGCCTATTGGCGGTAATTCACCCCTCCACTTT. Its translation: CATKFKSGTGPIGGNSPLHF.